These T cell receptor beta chains were read from a single sample in a study of blood T cells in healthy people across ages. In TCRdb, the 5' RACE reads were re-called with MiXCR into one record per CDR3 protein. The sample lists about 1.8 million distinct CDR3 sequences, 40% to 55% occurring once. Sequencing used blood. The receptors stem from a middle-aged woman in good health. The CDR3 runs from the conserved cysteine through the conserved F or W. The order of the fields is V gene, D gene, clone size, J gene, CDR3 protein, CDR3 DNA. The D gene is left open where the match is weak. Only part of the rows carry a size: once, few, many, or a class if the clone is expanded.

V: TRBV18; D: .; size: .; J: TRBJ2-7; CDR3: CASSQQGKGYEQYF; DNA: TGTGCCAGCTCACAACAGGGTAAAGGCTACGAGCAGTACTTC
V: TRBV6-6; D: .; size: .; J: TRBJ2-7; CDR3: CASSYGIHYEQYF; DNA: TGTGCCAGCAGTTACGGGATACACTACGAGCAGTACTTC
V: TRBV12-3/TRBV12-4; D: .; size: .; J: TRBJ2-3; CDR3: CASSSVGVTDTQYF; DNA: TGTGCCAGCAGTTCAGTAGGCGTTACAGATACGCAGTATTTT
V: TRBV9; D: .; size: many; J: TRBJ2-1; CDR3: CASSVGMGGQGRTNEQFF; DNA: TGTGCCAGCAGCGTAGGCATGGGCGGGCAGGGTCGTACCAATGAGCAGTTCTTC
V: TRBV7-3; D: .; size: .; J: TRBJ2-6; CDR3: CASSLMGHSGANILTF; DNA: TGTGCCAGCAGCTTAATGGGACACTCTGGGGCCAACATCCTGACTTTC
V: TRBV9; D: TRBD1; size: few; J: TRBJ1-2; CDR3: CASSALFRDRGQGYTF; DNA: TGTGCCAGCAGCGCCCTGTTCCGGGACAGGGGGCAGGGCTACACCTTC
V: TRBV15; D: TRBD2; size: .; J: TRBJ2-7; CDR3: CATSRGLAGYEQYF; DNA: TGTGCCACCAGCAGAGGACTAGCGGGTTACGAGCAGTACTTC
V: TRBV12-3/TRBV12-4; D: .; size: .; J: TRBJ2-3; CDR3: CASSFGSSRSTDTQYF; DNA: TGTGCCAGCAGTTTCGGTTCTAGCCGGAGCACAGATACGCAGTATTTT
V: TRBV7-8; D: TRBD1; size: .; J: TRBJ1-4; CDR3: CASSLALIGQGLATNEKLFF; DNA: TGTGCCAGCAGCTTAGCATTGATAGGACAGGGACTTGCAACTAATGAAAAACTGTTTTTT
V: TRBV20-1; D: .; size: .; J: TRBJ2-1; CDR3: CSAPSEVYNEQFF; DNA: TGCAGTGCCCCCTCTGAGGTCTACAATGAGCAGTTCTTC
V: TRBV29-1; D: TRBD1; size: few; J: TRBJ1-1; CDR3: CSGRTGGNTEAFF; DNA: TGCAGCGGAAGGACAGGCGGGAACACTGAAGCTTTCTTT
V: TRBV2; D: TRBD1; size: few; J: TRBJ1-4; CDR3: CASSEDRARNEKLFF; DNA: TGTGCCAGCAGTGAGGACAGGGCCAGGAATGAAAAACTGTTTTTT
V: TRBV12-3/TRBV12-4; D: .; size: few; J: TRBJ2-7; CDR3: CASSPRRQFGEQYF; DNA: TGTGCCAGCAGTCCTAGGCGACAGTTCGGCGAGCAGTACTTC
V: TRBV4-2; D: .; size: many; J: TRBJ1-2; CDR3: CASSQEGWATSYGYTF; DNA: TGTGCCAGCAGCCAAGAAGGTTGGGCAACAAGCTATGGCTACACCTTC
V: TRBV5-1; D: .; size: .; J: TRBJ2-5; CDR3: CASSRSNGAEETQYF; DNA: TGCGCCAGCAGCAGGAGCAACGGGGCGGAAGAGACCCAGTACTTC
V: TRBV4-3; D: TRBD1; size: .; J: TRBJ1-5; CDR3: CASSRDRVPQPQHF; DNA: TGCGCCAGCAGCCGCGACAGGGTTCCTCAGCCCCAGCATTTT
V: TRBV28; D: .; size: few; J: TRBJ2-6; CDR3: CASSVPLGANVLTF; DNA: TGTGCCAGCAGTGTCCCCTTGGGGGCCAACGTCCTGACTTTC
V: TRBV4-3; D: TRBD1; size: .; J: TRBJ1-4; CDR3: CASSAGQGIVYEKLFF; DNA: TGCGCCAGCAGCGCGGGACAGGGGATCGTTTATGAAAAACTGTTTTTT
V: TRBV7-3; D: .; size: few; J: TRBJ2-3; CDR3: CASSLGPRGSDTQYF; DNA: TGTGCCAGCAGCTTGGGACCTAGAGGGTCAGATACGCAGTATTTT
V: TRBV28; D: .; size: .; J: TRBJ1-2; CDR3: CASSGHRDNYGYTF; DNA: TGTGCCAGCAGTGGCCACAGGGATAACTATGGCTACACCTTC
V: TRBV28; D: TRBD2; size: .; J: TRBJ2-3; CDR3: CASNGLAGQYDTDTQYF; DNA: TGTGCCAGCAACGGACTAGCGGGGCAGTACGACACAGATACGCAGTATTTT
V: TRBV20-1; D: .; size: few; J: TRBJ2-7; CDR3: CSARSDTTYEQYF; DNA: TGCAGTGCTAGATCGGACACTACCTACGAGCAGTACTTC
V: TRBV20-1; D: .; size: .; J: TRBJ2-3; CDR3: CSAKRPGQSADTQYF; DNA: TGCAGTGCGAAGAGACCGGGTCAGAGTGCAGATACGCAGTATTTT
V: TRBV7-6; D: TRBD1; size: once; J: TRBJ2-1; CDR3: CASSLAGGQVADEQFF; DNA: TGTGCCAGCAGCTTAGCCGGTGGACAGGTGGCCGATGAGCAGTTCTTC
V: TRBV20-1; D: .; size: .; J: TRBJ2-3; CDR3: CSAEPTRGTDTQYF; DNA: TGCAGTGCTGAACCAACCAGGGGCACAGATACGCAGTATTTT
V: TRBV12-3/TRBV12-4; D: TRBD2; size: few; J: TRBJ2-1; CDR3: CANRRAGGQGEQFF; DNA: TGTGCCAACAGACGAGCGGGGGGGCAGGGTGAGCAGTTCTTC
V: TRBV6-2/TRBV6-3; D: TRBD1; size: .; J: TRBJ1-2; CDR3: CAGSFDRVSMPPYGYTF; DNA: TGTGCCGGCAGTTTCGACAGGGTATCGATGCCCCCCTATGGCTACACCTTC
V: TRBV7-2; D: TRBD1; size: .; J: TRBJ2-5; CDR3: CASSPVRGQETQYF; DNA: TGTGCCAGCAGCCCGGTGAGGGGGCAGGAGACCCAGTACTTC
V: TRBV20-1; D: .; size: few; J: TRBJ2-3; CDR3: CSAPGFSTDTQYF; DNA: TGCAGTGCGCCGGGCTTCAGCACAGATACGCAGTATTTT
V: TRBV29-1; D: .; size: .; J: TRBJ2-7; CDR3: CSVLDSSSYNEQYF; DNA: TGCAGCGTTTTGGACTCGAGCTCCTACAATGAGCAGTACTTC
V: TRBV7-2; D: TRBD1; size: .; J: TRBJ2-7; CDR3: CASSLSQGGPISSYGQYF; DNA: TGTGCCAGCAGCTTAAGTCAAGGGGGCCCAATCTCCTCCTACGGGCAGTACTTC
V: TRBV29-1; D: TRBD1; size: .; J: TRBJ2-7; CDR3: CSGGTGNNEQYF; DNA: TGCAGCGGAGGGACAGGGAATAACGAGCAGTACTTC
V: TRBV6-2/TRBV6-3; D: TRBD1; size: .; J: TRBJ2-5; CDR3: CASSSLLRTGVVGEQYF; DNA: TGTGCCAGCAGTTCTCTACTACGGACAGGGGTCGTAGGAGAGCAGTACTTC
V: TRBV4-3; D: .; size: few; J: TRBJ1-2; CDR3: CASSQDERSWANYGYTF; DNA: TGCGCCAGCAGCCAAGACGAGAGAAGCTGGGCTAACTATGGCTACACCTTC
V: TRBV7-9; D: .; size: few; J: TRBJ2-5; CDR3: CASTRISGETETQYF; DNA: TGTGCCAGCACCCGTATCTCAGGGGAAACGGAGACCCAGTACTTC
V: TRBV29-1; D: .; size: .; J: TRBJ1-4; CDR3: CSVAPGSGNEKLFF; DNA: TGCAGCGTTGCGCCCGGGAGCGGGAATGAAAAACTGTTTTTT
V: TRBV4-3; D: TRBD1; size: many; J: TRBJ2-7; CDR3: CASSQTGGSYEQYF; DNA: TGCGCCAGCAGCCAAACAGGGGGTTCGTACGAGCAGTACTTC
V: TRBV7-2; D: .; size: .; J: TRBJ1-5; CDR3: CASSLTGGLNQPQHF; DNA: TGTGCCAGCAGCTTAACAGGCGGACTCAATCAGCCCCAGCATTTT
V: TRBV20-1; D: TRBD2; size: .; J: TRBJ2-3; CDR3: CSAQRLAGDTDTQYF; DNA: TGCAGTGCCCAGAGACTAGCGGGGGACACAGATACGCAGTATTTT
V: TRBV5-6; D: TRBD1; size: .; J: TRBJ2-3; CDR3: CASSKGQGITDTQYF; DNA: TGTGCCAGCAGCAAGGGACAGGGTATCACAGATACGCAGTATTTT
V: TRBV9; D: .; size: .; J: TRBJ1-2; CDR3: CASSANAVDGTKYGYTF; DNA: TGTGCCAGCAGCGCCAACGCCGTGGATGGGACTAAATATGGCTACACCTTC
V: TRBV20-1; D: .; size: .; J: TRBJ1-1; CDR3: CSARGGSTEAFF; DNA: TGCAGTGCTAGAGGGGGGTCCACTGAAGCTTTCTTT
V: TRBV6-5; D: .; size: once; J: TRBJ1-2; CDR3: CASSYGGVGGYTF; DNA: TGTGCCAGCAGTTATGGAGGGGTGGGTGGCTACACCTTC
V: TRBV28; D: TRBD1; size: .; J: TRBJ2-3; CDR3: CASSSTGGLYTQYF; DNA: TGTGCCAGCAGCTCAACAGGGGGCCTATATACGCAGTATTTT
V: TRBV7-2; D: .; size: .; J: TRBJ2-7; CDR3: CASSYSPLQGYEQYF; DNA: TGTGCCAGCAGCTACTCCCCGCTACAGGGCTACGAGCAGTACTTC
V: TRBV14; D: .; size: few; J: TRBJ1-6; CDR3: CASSQDWVSPLHF; DNA: TGTGCCAGCAGCCAAGATTGGGTTTCACCCCTCCACTTT
V: TRBV29-1; D: .; size: .; J: TRBJ1-4; CDR3: CSVLVGGEKLFF; DNA: TGCAGCGTTCTGGTAGGAGGTGAAAAACTGTTTTTT
V: TRBV20-1; D: .; size: .; J: TRBJ2-7; CDR3: CSAPSGRQAYEQYF; DNA: TGCAGTGCCCCGTCCGGGCGTCAGGCCTACGAGCAGTACTTC
V: TRBV3-1; D: .; size: once; J: TRBJ1-6; CDR3: CASSPPGFGLSPLHF; DNA: TGTGCCAGCAGCCCCCCGGGGTTTGGCCTTTCACCCCTCCACTTT
V: TRBV29-1; D: TRBD1; size: few; J: TRBJ2-5; CDR3: CSVEGTGVETQYF; DNA: TGCAGCGTTGAAGGGACAGGGGTCGAGACCCAGTACTTC
V: TRBV20-1; D: .; size: .; J: TRBJ2-5; CDR3: CSAEQEYQETQYF; DNA: TGCAGTGCTGAGCAGGAGTACCAAGAGACCCAGTACTTC
V: TRBV12-3/TRBV12-4; D: TRBD1; size: .; J: TRBJ2-3; CDR3: CASSLQSRRGRDTQYF; DNA: TGTGCCAGCAGTTTACAGAGCCGCAGGGGGCGAGATACGCAGTATTTT
V: TRBV6-1; D: .; size: few; J: TRBJ2-7; CDR3: CASSDVLGRPSYEQYF; DNA: TGTGCCAGCAGTGATGTACTGGGACGGCCCTCCTACGAGCAGTACTTC
V: TRBV7-2; D: TRBD2; size: .; J: TRBJ2-3; CDR3: CASSLELLAGDLIDTQYF; DNA: TGTGCCAGCAGCTTAGAGCTTCTAGCGGGGGACCTTATCGATACGCAGTATTTT